The present T cell receptor beta chain was sequenced within a study of blood T cell repertoires in COVID-19 (dated by TCRdb to about 2020). Turning to the overall study: Collaborator samples came from the United States, Italy and Spain and covered acute and convalescent phases of COVID-19. Subjects who had been exposed to COVID-19, were actively infected with it, or had recovered from it provided the deeply sampled blood TCRbeta repertoires that made up the dataset. The prospective study material was composed of cDNA or gDNA derived from T cells, B-cell-depleted T cells, or PBMCs. Samples were obtained from the ongoing ImmuneRACE study (first 160 participants) and from 1,200 or so subjects provided by 6 global collaborators. Nearly every sample came with metadata listing a de-identified subject ID, COVID-19 status, age in years and sex. The repertoires were released in a freely available public database meant as a resource for research on the immune response to SARS-CoV-2. HLA class I and class II types, where available, came from metadata supplied by the sample provider rather than from assay-based typing. The paper's findings and limits, for the study overall: The quantity of clinical and demographic metadata differed by source and by participant and was supplied without curation.

From a lookup of the germline V gene (reference sequence), CDR1 and CDR2 are MNHEY and SMNVEV. Measured from the cysteine to the phenylalanine, the CDR3 is 15 residues long. The DNA shown is the 45-base CDR3, in frame from base 1. V lost 4 bases and J lost 4 bases; the stretch between them is 16 bases long. Turning to this clone: No antigen is known for it. No base-level quality is on record; no much larger clone is a single base apart.

Collaborating institutions collected whole blood in K2EDTA tubes following their own protocols. For TCRbeta analysis, collaborators shipped samples in one of three forms: frozen whole blood, isolated PBMCs, or DNA extracted from either of those sample types. TCRbeta CDR3 regions were amplified from genomic DNA by means of the immunoSEQ Assay, a bias-controlled multiplex PCR. On the authors' methods: Within the assay, amplification of reference gene primers was used to estimate how many nucleated cells each sample contained. To quantify the absolute abundance of each unique TCRbeta CDR3 rearrangement, sequence reads were collapsed and filtered. For each sample, productive Simpson clonality was calculated by taking the square root of Simpson's diversity index across productive rearrangements. TCRdb took this table from immuneACCESS and kept in-frame rearrangements with V and J called. Such tables lack part of the clones; where checked against another copy, unresolved V genes explain under half of the gap, and the rest is unexplained. V and J calls plus clone size are reproduced from that table; the DNA served to infer D and trimming. The sample table lists a few hundred thousand clones, 70% to 90% of them with a count of one. Less than 4.5% of the sample comes from the top ten.

The specimen sequenced was peripheral blood. The sequence joins TRBV27 to TRBJ1-2, with TRBD1 tentatively as D gene (6 bases match). This receptor was identified in a man aged 50 to 59 with acute or convalescent COVID-19. The CDR3 in this case is CASSYTGSGTYGYTF. The sequence in DNA is TGTGCCAGCAGTTATACAGGGTCCGGTACCTATGGCTACACCTTC.